This T cell receptor beta chain was documented in a study of cytomegalovirus exposure and HLA in healthy donors. About this clone: The antigen is unknown.

Study-level findings and limits: The study put 150 to 200 TCR beta chains on its list as cytomegalovirus-associated.

Clones were read by immunoSEQ multiplex PCR, and TCRdb kept only the in-frame ones, dropping some. The table includes more than 200,000 clones, roughly 87% detected once. The sequenced material came from PBMCs. The receptor's source is a young man in good health and CMV-seropositive.

CDR3 in DNA: TGCGCCAGCAGCTTGGACAGGGCCCGAGCTTCATCAGATACGCAGTATTTT. Translated, it gives CASSLDRARASSDTQYF. The chain carries TRBV5-1 and TRBJ2-3; D is perhaps TRBD1 (6 bases). Trimming cost V 0 bases and J 4 bases, with 18 bases left between them. Germline V gene data show CDR1 as SGHRS and CDR2 as YFSETQ. The length of the CDR3 is 17 residues.